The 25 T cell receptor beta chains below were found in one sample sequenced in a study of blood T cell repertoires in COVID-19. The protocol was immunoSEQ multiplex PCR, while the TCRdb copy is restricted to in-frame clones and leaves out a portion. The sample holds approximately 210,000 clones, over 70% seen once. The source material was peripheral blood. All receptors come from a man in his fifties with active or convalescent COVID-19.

The chain's CDR3 is CASSEGGTGVETQYF. The DNA for the CDR3 is TGTGCCAGCAGTGAAGGGGGGACAGGGGTAGAGACCCAGTACTTC. The chain combines TRBV6-1 with TRBJ2-5; the match to TRBD1 covers 10 bases. The V gene end was trimmed by 1 base and the J gene end by 4 bases; junction bases not matched to a gene: 3. This CDR3 is built from 15 residues. CDR1 and CDR2 (germline): MNHNS, SASEGT.

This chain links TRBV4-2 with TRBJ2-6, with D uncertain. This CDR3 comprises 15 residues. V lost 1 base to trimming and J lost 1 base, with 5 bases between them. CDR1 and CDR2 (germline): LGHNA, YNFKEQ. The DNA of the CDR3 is TGTGCCAGCAGCCAAGGAGAGTCTGGGGCCAACGTCCTGACTTTC. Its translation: CASSQGESGANVLTF.

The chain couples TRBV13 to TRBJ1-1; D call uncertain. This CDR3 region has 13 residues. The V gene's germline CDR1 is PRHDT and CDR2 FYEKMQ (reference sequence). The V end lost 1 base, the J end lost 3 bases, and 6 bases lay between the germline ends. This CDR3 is CASSLEQYTEAFF. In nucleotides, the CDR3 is TGTGCCAGCAGCTTAGAACAGTACACTGAAGCTTTCTTT. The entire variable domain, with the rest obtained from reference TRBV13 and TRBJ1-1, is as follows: AAGVIQSPRHLIKEKRETATLKCYPIPRHDTVYWYQQGPGQDPQFLISFYEKMQSDKGSIPDRFSAQQFSDYHSELNMSSLELGDSALYFCASSLEQYTEAFFGQGTRLTVV.

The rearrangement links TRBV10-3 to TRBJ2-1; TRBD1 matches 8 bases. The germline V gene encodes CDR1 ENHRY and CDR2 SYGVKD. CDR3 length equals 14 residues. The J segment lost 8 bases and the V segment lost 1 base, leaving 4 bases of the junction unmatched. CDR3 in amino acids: CAISELKQGDEQFF. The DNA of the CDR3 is TGTGCCATCAGTGAGTTAAAACAGGGGGATGAGCAGTTCTTC.

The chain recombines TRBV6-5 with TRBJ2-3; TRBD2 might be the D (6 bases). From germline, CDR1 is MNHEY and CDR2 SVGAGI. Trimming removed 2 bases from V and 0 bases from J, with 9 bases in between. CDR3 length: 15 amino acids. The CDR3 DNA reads TGTGCCAGCAGTTACGGTCGGGGGAGCACAGATACGCAGTATTTT. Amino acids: CASSYGRGSTDTQYF.

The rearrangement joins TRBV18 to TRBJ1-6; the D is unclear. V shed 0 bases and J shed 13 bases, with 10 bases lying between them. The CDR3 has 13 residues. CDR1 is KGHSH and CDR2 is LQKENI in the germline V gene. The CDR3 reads CASSPPSIGPLHF. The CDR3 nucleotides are TGTGCCAGCTCACCACCATCGATCGGGCCCCTCCACTTT.

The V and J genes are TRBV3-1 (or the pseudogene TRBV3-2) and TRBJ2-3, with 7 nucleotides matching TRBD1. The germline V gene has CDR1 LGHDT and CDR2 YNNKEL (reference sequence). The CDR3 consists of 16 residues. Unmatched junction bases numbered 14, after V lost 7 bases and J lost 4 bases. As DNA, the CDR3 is TGTGCCAGCACACTGAAGGCAGGGGGACCCGCAGATACGCAGTATTTT. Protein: CASTLKAGGPADTQYF.

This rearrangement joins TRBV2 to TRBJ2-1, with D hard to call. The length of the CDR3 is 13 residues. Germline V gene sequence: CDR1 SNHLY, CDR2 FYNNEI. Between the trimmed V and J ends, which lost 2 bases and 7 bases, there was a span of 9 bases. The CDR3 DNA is TGTGCCAGCAGTGAAATCGGTTTTAATGAGCAGTTCTTC. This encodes CASSEIGFNEQFF.

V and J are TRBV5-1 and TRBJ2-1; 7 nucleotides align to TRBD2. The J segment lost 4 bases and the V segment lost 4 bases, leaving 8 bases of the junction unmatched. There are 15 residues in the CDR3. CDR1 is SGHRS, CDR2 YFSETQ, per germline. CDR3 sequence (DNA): TGCGCCAGCAGCCGGATTAGCGGGTTGTACAATGAGCAGTTCTTC. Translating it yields CASSRISGLYNEQFF.

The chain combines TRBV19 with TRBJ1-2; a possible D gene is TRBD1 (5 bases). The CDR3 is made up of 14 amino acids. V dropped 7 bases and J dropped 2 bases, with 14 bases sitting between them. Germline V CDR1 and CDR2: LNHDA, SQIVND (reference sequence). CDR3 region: CASNVQGQNYGYTF. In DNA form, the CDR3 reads TGTGCCAGTAACGTACAAGGACAAAACTATGGCTACACCTTC.

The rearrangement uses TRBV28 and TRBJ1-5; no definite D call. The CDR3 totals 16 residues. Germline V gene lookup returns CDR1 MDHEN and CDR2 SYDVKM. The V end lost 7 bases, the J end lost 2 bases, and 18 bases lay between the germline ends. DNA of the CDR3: TGTGCCAGCAACCGTCGAGGGCCCCCGGGCAATCAGCCCCAGCATTTT. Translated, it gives CASNRRGPPGNQPQHF.

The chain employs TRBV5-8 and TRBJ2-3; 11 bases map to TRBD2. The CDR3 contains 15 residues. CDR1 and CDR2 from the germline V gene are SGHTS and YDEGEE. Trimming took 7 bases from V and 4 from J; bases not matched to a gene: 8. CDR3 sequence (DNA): TGTGCCAGCTTGGAGCTAGCGGGAGGTTCAGATACGCAGTATTTT. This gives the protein CASLELAGGSDTQYF.

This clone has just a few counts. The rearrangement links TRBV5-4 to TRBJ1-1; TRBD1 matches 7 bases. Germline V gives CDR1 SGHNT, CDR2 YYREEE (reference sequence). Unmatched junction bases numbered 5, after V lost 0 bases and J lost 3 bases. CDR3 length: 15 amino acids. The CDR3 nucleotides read TGTGCCAGCAGCTTGGAGGGGCAGGGGGACACTGAAGCTTTCTTT. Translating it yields CASSLEGQGDTEAFF.

The DNA for the CDR3 is TGCAGCGTGGGGGTCAGGGGGAACACTGAAGCTTTCTTT. It yields the protein CSVGVRGNTEAFF. The chain is built from TRBV29-1 and TRBJ1-1; D is perhaps TRBD1 (6 bases). Trimming pared 6 bases from V and 1 base from J, leaving 12 bases between. This CDR3 spans 13 amino acids. Looked up from germline, CDR1 is SQVTM and CDR2 is ANQGSEA.

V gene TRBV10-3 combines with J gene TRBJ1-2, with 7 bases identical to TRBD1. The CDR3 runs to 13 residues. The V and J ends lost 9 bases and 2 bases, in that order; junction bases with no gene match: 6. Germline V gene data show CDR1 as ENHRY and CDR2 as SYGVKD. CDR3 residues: CAIGDRRNYGYTF. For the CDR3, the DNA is TGTGCCATAGGGGACAGACGAAACTATGGCTACACCTTC.

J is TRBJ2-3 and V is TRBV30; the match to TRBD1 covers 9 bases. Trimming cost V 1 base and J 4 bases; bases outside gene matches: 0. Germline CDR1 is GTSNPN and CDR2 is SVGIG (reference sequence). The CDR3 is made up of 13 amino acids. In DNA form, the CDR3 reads TGTGCCTGGAGTGGGACAGGGGCAGATACGCAGTATTTT. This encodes CAWSGTGADTQYF.

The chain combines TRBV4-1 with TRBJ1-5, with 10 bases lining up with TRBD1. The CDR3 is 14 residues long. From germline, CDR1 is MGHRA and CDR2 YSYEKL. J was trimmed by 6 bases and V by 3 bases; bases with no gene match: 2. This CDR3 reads CASSHRDRGQPQHF. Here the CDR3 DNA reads TGCGCCAGCAGCCACCGGGACAGGGGTCAGCCCCAGCATTTT.

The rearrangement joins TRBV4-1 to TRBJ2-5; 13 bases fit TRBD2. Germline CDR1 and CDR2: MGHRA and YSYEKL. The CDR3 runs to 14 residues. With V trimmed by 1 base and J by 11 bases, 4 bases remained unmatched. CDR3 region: CASSQGPLAGGQYF. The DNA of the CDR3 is TGCGCCAGCAGCCAAGGCCCACTAGCGGGGGGGCAGTACTTC.

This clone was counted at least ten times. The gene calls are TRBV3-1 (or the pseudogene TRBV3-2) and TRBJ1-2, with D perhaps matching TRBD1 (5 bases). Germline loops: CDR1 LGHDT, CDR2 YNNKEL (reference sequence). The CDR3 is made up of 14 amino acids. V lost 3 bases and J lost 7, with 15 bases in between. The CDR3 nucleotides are TGTGCCAGCAGCCACCCGGGGGTCGGGTTTGGCTACACCTTC. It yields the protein CASSHPGVGFGYTF.

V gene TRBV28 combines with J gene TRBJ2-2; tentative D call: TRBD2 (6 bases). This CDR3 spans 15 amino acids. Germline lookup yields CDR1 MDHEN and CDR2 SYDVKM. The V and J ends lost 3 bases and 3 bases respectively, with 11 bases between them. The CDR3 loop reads CASSFAGRDTGELFF. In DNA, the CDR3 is TGTGCCAGCAGTTTCGCGGGGCGAGACACCGGGGAGCTGTTTTTT. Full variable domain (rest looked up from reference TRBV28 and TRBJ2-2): DVKVTQSSRYLVKRTGEKVFLECVQDMDHENMFWYRQDPGLGLRLIYFSYDVKMKEKGDIPEGYSVSREKKERFSLILESASTNQTSMYLCASSFAGRDTGELFFGEGSRLTVL.

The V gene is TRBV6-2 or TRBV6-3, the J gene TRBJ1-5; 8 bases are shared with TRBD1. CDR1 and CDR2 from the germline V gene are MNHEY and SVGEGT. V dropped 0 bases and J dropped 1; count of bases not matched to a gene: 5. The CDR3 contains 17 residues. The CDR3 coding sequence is TGTGCCAGCAGTTACTCGACGACAGGGGAGAGCAATCAGCCCCAGCATTTT. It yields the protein CASSYSTTGESNQPQHF.

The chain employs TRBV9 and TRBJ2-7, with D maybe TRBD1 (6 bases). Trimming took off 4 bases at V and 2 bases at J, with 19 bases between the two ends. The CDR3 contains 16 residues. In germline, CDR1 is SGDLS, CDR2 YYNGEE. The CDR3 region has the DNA TGTGCCAGCAGCCCCCAAAGGGCAGGGGCTACCTACGAGCAGTACTTC. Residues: CASSPQRAGATYEQYF.

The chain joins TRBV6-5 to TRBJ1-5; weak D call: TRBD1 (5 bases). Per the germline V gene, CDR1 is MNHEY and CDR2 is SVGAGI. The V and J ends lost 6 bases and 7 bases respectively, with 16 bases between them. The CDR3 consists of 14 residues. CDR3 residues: CASRVGRVRQPQHF. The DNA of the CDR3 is TGTGCCAGCAGAGTCGGCAGGGTCAGACAGCCCCAGCATTTT.

The CDR3 sequence is CASSPRGTRTEAFF. The CDR3 bases are TGTGCCAGCAGCCCCAGAGGGACTCGGACTGAAGCTTTCTTT. The chain carries TRBV3-1 (or the pseudogene TRBV3-2) and TRBJ1-1, with TRBD1 as a possible D gene (5 bases). Germline CDR1 reads LGHDT; CDR2 reads YNNKEL (reference sequence). Trimming cost V 4 bases and J 5 bases, with 14 bases left between them. This CDR3 contains 14 residues.

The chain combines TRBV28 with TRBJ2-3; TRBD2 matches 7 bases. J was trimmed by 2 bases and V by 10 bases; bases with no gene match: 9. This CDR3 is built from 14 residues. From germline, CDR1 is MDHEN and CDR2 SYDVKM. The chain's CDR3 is CATEFRDYTDTQYF. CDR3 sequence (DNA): TGTGCCACCGAGTTCCGGGACTACACAGATACGCAGTATTTT.